The 22 T cell receptor beta chains in this list originate from one sample, sequenced in a study of shared clonotypes between healthy human individuals. Only in-frame clones appear in the TCRdb table, and some are missing; sequencing was by immunoSEQ multiplex PCR. This sample yields 1.5 million to 1.9 million clones, of which nearly 99% are seen a single time; 0.45% belongs to the top ten. Input material: naive CD4+ T cells sorted from blood. Subset defined: CD45RA+ positively selected. These receptors originate from a man in his thirties or forties in good health.

The chain has TRBV11-2 and TRBJ2-1; D gene ambiguous. This CDR3 has 14 amino acids. Germline loops: CDR1 SGHAT, CDR2 FQNNGV. The V gene lost 3 bases and the J gene lost 6 bases, with 12 bases spanning the gap. CDR3 loop: CASSFGPKGNEQFF. The CDR3, as DNA: TGTGCCAGCAGCTTCGGACCTAAGGGCAATGAGCAGTTCTTC.

As regards this clone: This same CDR3 is encoded by further DNA sequences in the sample. The V call is TRBV27, the J call TRBJ1-2, with 7 bases fitting TRBD1. Germline loops: CDR1 MNHEY, CDR2 SMNVEV (reference sequence). The CDR3 length is 13 residues. Trimming took 5 bases from V and 8 from J; bases not matched to a gene: 8. CDR3 protein: CASSPRGLGGYTF. CDR3 DNA sequence: TGTGCCAGCAGTCCGAGGGGGCTAGGGGGCTACACCTTC.

This clone was observed a single time. At the DNA level, this CDR3 is encoded by other sequences in the same sample as well. This chain links TRBV5-5 with TRBJ1-1, with TRBD1 matching over 7 bases. V lost 3 bases and J lost 1; bases outside the gene matches: 3. The CDR3 sequence is 14 residues long. Germline CDR1 and CDR2: SGHKS and YYEKEE (reference sequence). The CDR3 is CASSSGTANTEAFF. The CDR3 coding sequence is TGTGCCAGCAGCTCTGGGACAGCGAACACTGAAGCTTTCTTT.

The chain has TRBV5-4 and TRBJ2-7, with TRBD2 identical over 13 bases. The CDR3 consists of 17 residues. V gave up 0 bases and J gave up 4 bases; unmatched junction bases: 7. From germline, CDR1 is SGHNT and CDR2 YYREEE (reference sequence). The CDR3 bases are TGTGCCAGCAGCTTGGCATCGACTAGCGGGAGGTCGTACGAGCAGTACTTC. Protein product: CASSLASTSGRSYEQYF. Full variable domain (remainder filled in from reference TRBV5-4 and TRBJ2-7): ETGVTQSPTHLIKTRGQQVTLRCSSQSGHNTVSWYQQALGQGPQFIFQYYREEENGRGNFPPRFSGLQFPNYSSELNVNALELDDSALYLCASSLASTSGRSYEQYFGPGTRLTVT.

Details on this clone: Within the sample, other DNA sequences also encode this same CDR3. J is TRBJ2-1 and V is TRBV18, with unresolved D. Germline CDR1 is KGHSH and CDR2 is LQKENI. The CDR3 has 14 residues. Trimming pared 1 base from V and 0 bases from J, leaving 4 bases between. Here the CDR3 DNA reads TGTGCCAGCTCACCACTCCTCTCCTACAATGAGCAGTTCTTC. This sequence encodes CASSPLLSYNEQFF. Full variable domain (outside the CDR3, taken from reference TRBV18 and TRBJ2-1): NAGVMQNPRHLVRRRGQEARLRCSPMKGHSHVYWYRQLPEEGLKFMVYLQKENIIDESGMPKERFSAEFPKEGPSILRIQQVVRGDSAAYFCASSPLLSYNEQFFGPGTRLTVL.

This chain joins TRBV6-1 and TRBJ1-5; D unresolved. From germline, CDR1 is MNHNS and CDR2 SASEGT. CDR3 length equals 13 residues. The germline V and J ends were trimmed by 1 base and 4 bases, with 5 bases remaining between them. The CDR3 here is CASSEVPNQPQHF. In DNA, the CDR3 is TGTGCCAGCAGTGAAGTCCCAAATCAGCCCCAGCATTTT.

The rearrangement joins TRBV4-2 to TRBJ1-1; tentative D call: TRBD1 (6 bases). Trimming removed 6 bases from V and 0 bases from J, with 11 bases in between. CDR1 is LGHNA, CDR2 YNFKEQ, per germline. The CDR3 has 14 amino acids. CDR3 loop: CASRAEGVNTEAFF. The CDR3 DNA reads TGTGCCAGCAGGGCAGAGGGGGTGAACACTGAAGCTTTCTTT.

The CDR3 reads CASSSQGAAGNTIYF. The CDR3 nucleotides are TGCGCCAGCAGCTCACAGGGGGCCGCCGGAAACACCATATATTTT. The V gene is TRBV5-1, the J gene TRBJ1-3; 9 bases match TRBD1. With V trimmed by 3 bases and J by 4 bases, 5 bases remained unmatched. The CDR3 consists of 15 residues. Germline values: CDR1 SGHRS, CDR2 YFSETQ.

The J gene is TRBJ2-7, the V gene TRBV18; 13 bases are a match to TRBD2. Germline assignment: CDR1 KGHSH and CDR2 LQKENI. CDR3 length: 16 amino acids. J lost 4 bases, V lost 2 bases, and 5 bases had no gene match. CDR3 region: CASSPAGTSGMYEQYF. CDR3 DNA: TGTGCCAGCTCACCAGCCGGGACTAGCGGGATGTACGAGCAGTACTTC.

This clone was recorded once. This chain joins TRBV4-1 and TRBJ1-1, with D possibly being TRBD1 (6 bases). The V and J ends lost 0 bases and 0 bases respectively, with 14 bases between them. Germline CDR1 reads MGHRA; CDR2 reads YSYEKL. The length of the CDR3 is 17 residues. CDR3 residues: CASSQDERGYMNTEAFF. The CDR3 nucleotides are TGCGCCAGCAGCCAAGACGAGAGGGGGTATATGAACACTGAAGCTTTCTTT.

V gene TRBV10-2 combines with J gene TRBJ1-2, with 8 bases that match TRBD1. CDR1 is WSHSY and CDR2 is SAAADI in the germline V gene. V trimming: 2 bases; J trimming: 7 bases; junction bases outside the gene matches: 0. This CDR3 comprises 12 residues. The CDR3 DNA reads as TGCGCCAGCAGTGAGACAGGGGGTGGCTACACCTTC. It specifies CASSETGGGYTF.

This clone was detected once. The chain carries TRBV6-5 and TRBJ1-1, with D tentatively TRBD1 (5 bases). The germline CDR1 and CDR2 sequences are MNHEY and SVGAGI. V was trimmed by 6 bases and J by 11 bases, leaving 13 bases between them. The CDR3 sequence is 11 residues long. The DNA of the CDR3 is TGTGCCAGCAGCACGGGGGTCGGGGCTTTCTTT. Translating it yields CASSTGVGAFF.

The chain is built from TRBV2 and TRBJ2-2; D is perhaps TRBD2 (6 bases). Germline CDR1 and CDR2: SNHLY and FYNNEI. With 0 bases removed from V and 6 bases from J, the gap between germline ends came to 14 bases. This CDR3 is 16 amino acids long. CDR3 loop: CASSEAVLARAGELFF. In DNA form, the CDR3 reads TGTGCCAGCAGTGAAGCGGTACTAGCTCGCGCCGGGGAGCTGTTTTTT.

The chain uses TRBV15 and TRBJ2-1; 11 bases map to TRBD1. V trimming: 0 bases; J trimming: 5 bases; junction bases outside the gene matches: 15. CDR1 is LNHNV, CDR2 YYDKDF, per germline (reference sequence). The CDR3 spans 20 residues. Here the CDR3 DNA reads TGTGCCACCAGCAGAGATCTAGGACAGGGGGCTCGACTAATAGACAATGAGCAGTTCTTC. This sequence encodes CATSRDLGQGARLIDNEQFF.

The V call is TRBV27, the J call TRBJ2-1; TRBD2 might be the D (6 bases). The ends were cut back, 5 bases at V and 2 bases at J, with 19 bases in the middle. Germline V gene lookup returns CDR1 MNHEY and CDR2 SMNVEV (reference sequence). CDR3 length equals 17 residues. The CDR3 loop reads CASSPPPGRETYNEQFF. The CDR3 bases are TGTGCCAGCAGTCCCCCCCCGGGGCGGGAAACCTACAATGAGCAGTTCTTC.

The J gene is TRBJ2-2, the V gene TRBV28; D not resolved. The CDR3 covers 14 residues. CDR1 and CDR2 from the germline V gene are MDHEN and SYDVKM. Trimming removed 7 bases at V and 0 bases at J, with 9 bases between. The CDR3 region is CASTLTSNTGELFF. The CDR3 nucleotides read TGTGCCAGCACCTTGACATCGAACACCGGGGAGCTGTTTTTT.

This sequence joins TRBV11-2 and TRBJ2-3; D is perhaps TRBD1 (5 bases). CDR1 SGHAT and CDR2 FQNNGV come from the germline V gene. Trimming stripped 1 base from V and 5 bases from J, with 10 bases between. CDR3 length: 14 residues. The CDR3 DNA is TGTGCCAGCAGCTTAGTGGGGCCAGGAGATACGCAGTATTTT. This codes for CASSLVGPGDTQYF.

J is TRBJ2-1 and V is TRBV18; possible D gene TRBD2, 5 bases. This CDR3 contains 16 residues. In germline, CDR1 is KGHSH, CDR2 LQKENI. The ends were cut back, 1 base at V and 0 bases at J, with 10 bases in the middle. The CDR3 reads CASSPRSGGSYNEQFF. CDR3 coding DNA: TGTGCCAGCTCACCACGAAGCGGAGGCTCCTACAATGAGCAGTTCTTC.

The chain combines TRBV11-1 with TRBJ2-7, with TRBD1 as a possible D gene (6 bases). This CDR3 region has 15 residues. V shed 2 bases and J shed 2 bases, with 13 bases lying between them. The germline gives CDR1 SGHAT, CDR2 FQDESV (reference sequence). This CDR3 is CASSLTQGRTYEQYF. DNA of the CDR3: TGTGCCAGCAGCTTAACGCAGGGGCGCACCTACGAGCAGTACTTC.

The chain links TRBV7-3 to TRBJ2-3; TRBD2 matches at 7 bases. J lost 2 bases, V lost 4 bases, and 9 bases had no gene match. Germline CDR1 SGHTA, CDR2 FQGTGA. The CDR3 is 16 residues long. CDR3 DNA sequence: TGTGCCAGCAGCTATTCATCGGCGGGAGTCACAGATACGCAGTATTTT. Protein product: CASSYSSAGVTDTQYF.

V gene TRBV7-8 combines with J gene TRBJ2-7; D may be TRBD2 (5 bases). The ends were cut back, 5 bases at V and 2 bases at J, with 19 bases in the middle. Per germline, CDR1 SGHVS and CDR2 FQNEAQ. This CDR3 spans 16 amino acids. The CDR3 is CASSGNLASRAYEQYF. The CDR3 region has the DNA TGTGCCAGCAGCGGCAACCTAGCATCCCGGGCCTACGAGCAGTACTTC.

The chain uses TRBV28 and TRBJ2-7; D perhaps matches TRBD1 (7 bases). CDR1 and CDR2 (germline): MDHEN, SYDVKM. V dropped 7 bases and J dropped 3 bases, with 16 bases sitting between them. There are 14 residues in the CDR3. The CDR3 sequence is CASNAPGGLYEQYF. CDR3 DNA sequence: TGTGCCAGCAACGCCCCAGGGGGACTCTACGAGCAGTACTTC.